Included here is one TCR beta chain sequence, with context. Its antigen is undetermined. TCR alpha and TCR beta cDNA libraries carrying sample barcodes and UMIs were produced by 5'RACE using constant-segment primers. A single record per CDR3 protein comes from TCRdb applying MiXCR to the 5' RACE reads. This table has under 350,000 distinct CDR3 sequences, around 16% appearing once. V was pared by 5 bases and J by 1 base, with 17 bases between. CDR3 length equals 16 residues. Germline CDR1 and CDR2: MNHEY and SVGAGI. The sample is drawn from a study of T-cell memory formation after mild COVID-19. Whole-study context: Largely, the TCR clusters proved donor specific. Overall study results and limits: CM and EM subsets held most contracting CD4+ clones; EMRA held CD8+ ones. Prior to infection, memory already included some responding clones, suggesting cross-reactive memory joined.

The sequenced sample was PBMCs or a T cell subset sorted from them (not recorded which). This sequence joins TRBV6-5 and TRBJ1-2; D not resolved. The receptor was isolated from a man aged 18 to 29 who had mild COVID-19 (a few samples of this study predate the infection). Cell type and time point are not known. CDR3 loop: CASSPRVSAFNYGYTF. In DNA, the CDR3 is TGTGCCAGCAGTCCCCGGGTGAGCGCGTTTAACTATGGCTACACCTTC.